This TCR beta chain came from a study of identical twins. The germline V gene has CDR1 LNHDA and CDR2 SQIVND (reference sequence). This CDR3 has 17 amino acids. With 3 bases clipped from V and 6 bases from J, the junction kept 10 bases outside the gene matches. As for this clonotype: The antigen remains undetermined.

Overall study results and limits: The models gave estimates that fell short of the out-of-frame TCR alpha sharing seen in monozygotic twins. Excess low generation probability was seen in twin-shared out-of-frame alpha sequences. Memory repertoires showed no such pattern, whereas abundant cord blood beta clonotypes carried fewer insertions.

TCRdb used MiXCR to reprocess the 5' RACE reads, holding one entry per CDR3 protein. The sample contains 200,000 to 250,000 distinct CDR3 sequences, about 10% of which appear only once. The genes are TRBV19 and TRBJ1-5; 11 nucleotides align to TRBD1. Source material: memory T cells sorted from blood. The TCR sequence derives from a man in his fifties or sixties in good health. CDR3 coding DNA: TGTGCCAGTAGTATCGAGACCGGGACAGGGGGGGGTCAGCCCCAGCATTTT. This gives the protein CASSIETGTGGGQPQHF.